The 4 T cell receptor beta chains listed next were all sequenced from one sample in a study of T-cell reconstitution after alpha-beta-depleted transplantation in children. Researchers prepared the TCRbeta library using unique molecular identifiers, the study reports. TCRdb called the PCR reads again in MiXCR, with one record for every CDR3 protein. The data contain around 580,000 distinct CDR3 sequences, 20% to 30% of them singletons. Here the sequenced sample was PBMCs, taken before TCRalphabeta/CD19-depleted stem cell transplant. These TCRs come from a boy in the first two years of life with Wiskott-Aldrich syndrome, due to receive a stem cell transplant.

This clonotype was seen more than once but under ten times. The chain combines TRBV7-9 with TRBJ1-2; no clear D gene. CDR3 length equals 14 residues. V was clipped by 1 base and J by 4 bases, with 10 bases between them. Germline assignment: CDR1 SEHNR and CDR2 FQNEAQ (reference sequence). CDR3 nucleotides: TGTGCCAGCAGCTTAGTAACGGGCCCCTATGGCTACACCTTC. It translates to CASSLVTGPYGYTF.

The rearrangement uses TRBV5-6 and TRBJ2-3, with D tentatively TRBD1 or TRBD2 (7 bases each). The CDR3 spans 14 residues. Germline loops: CDR1 SGHDT, CDR2 YYEEEE. The V and J ends lost 4 bases and 5 bases respectively, with 14 bases between them. CDR3 in DNA: TGTGCCAGCAGCCAGGGGGGGGCATTAGATACGCAGTATTTT. It translates to CASSQGGALDTQYF.

The J gene is TRBJ2-4, the V gene TRBV4-1, with TRBD2 as a possible D gene (6 bases). Germline CDR1 reads MGHRA; CDR2 reads YSYEKL. CDR3 length: 16 residues. Trimming cost V 0 bases and J 6 bases, with 15 bases left between them. In DNA, the CDR3 is TGCGCCAGCAGCCAAGATTTCGGGGGAGTGGGAAACATTCAGTACTTC. Its protein is CASSQDFGGVGNIQYF.

This clonotype has only a few counts. The chain links TRBV5-1 to TRBJ2-1; a weak D match, TRBD2 (5 bases). This CDR3 spans 13 amino acids. V lost 0 bases and J 9 bases, leaving 10 bases between the germline ends. CDR1 and CDR2 (germline): SGHRS, YFSETQ. The CDR3 DNA follows: TGCGCCAGCAGCTTGGCAGGAGGACCTGAGCAGTTCTTC. It translates to CASSLAGGPEQFF.